The T cell receptor beta chain under discussion was sequenced for a study of T cell responses to AZD1222 COVID-19 vaccine. Profiling relied on immunoSEQ multiplex PCR, and the TCRdb table lists in-frame clones only, not all of them. This table holds 90,000 to 150,000 clones, about 87% found once. The CDR3 extends over 18 amino acids. V lost 2 bases, J lost 0 bases, and 17 bases lay in between. CDR1 is GTSNPN, CDR2 SVGIG, per germline (reference sequence). The gene calls are TRBV30 and TRBJ2-6; D unresolved. The sequence came from an adult in good health. The specimen comprised peripheral blood, sampled on day 0 of AZD1222 vaccination. The CDR3 reads CAWSPDGLGRSGANVLTF. The CDR3 DNA reads as TGTGCCTGGAGTCCGGACGGATTGGGCCGCTCTGGGGCCAACGTCCTGACTTTC.